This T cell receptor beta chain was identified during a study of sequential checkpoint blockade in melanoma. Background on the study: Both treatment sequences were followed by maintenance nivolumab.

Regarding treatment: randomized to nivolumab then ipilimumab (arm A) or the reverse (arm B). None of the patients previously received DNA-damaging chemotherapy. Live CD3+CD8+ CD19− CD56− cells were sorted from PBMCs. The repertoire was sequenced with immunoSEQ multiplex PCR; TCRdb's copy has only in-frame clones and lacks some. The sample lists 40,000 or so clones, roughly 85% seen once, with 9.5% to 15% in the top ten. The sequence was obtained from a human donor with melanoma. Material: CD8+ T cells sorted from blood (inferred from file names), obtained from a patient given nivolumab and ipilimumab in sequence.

CDR3 amino acids: CASSTSGTAEQYF. CDR3 sequence (DNA): TGTGCCAGTAGTACATCCGGGACAGCCGAGCAGTACTTC. V is TRBV19 and J is TRBJ2-7, with 7 bases fitting TRBD1. The J segment lost 6 bases and the V segment lost 4 bases, leaving 6 bases of the junction unmatched. CDR3 length: 13 residues. Germline loops: CDR1 LNHDA, CDR2 SQIVND (reference sequence).